This T cell receptor beta chain comes out of a study of blood T cell repertoires in COVID-19. Study at large: COVID-19 samples from acute and convalescent phases originated in the United States, Italy and Spain.

The data were produced by immunoSEQ multiplex PCR, yet TCRdb's version contains in-frame clones alone and is incomplete. The data contain around 84,000 clones, 70% to 90% of them seen just once; the ten biggest clones take up roughly 8%. V dropped 3 bases and J dropped 3 bases, with 8 bases sitting between them. This CDR3 is 13 amino acids long. Sequenced material: peripheral blood. This sequence originates from an elderly man with active or convalescent COVID-19. V and J are TRBV12-3 or TRBV12-4 and TRBJ1-2; possibly TRBD1 for D (5 bases). The CDR3 loop is CASSLPGYYGYTF. CDR3 coding DNA: TGTGCCAGCAGTTTGCCAGGGTACTATGGCTACACCTTC.